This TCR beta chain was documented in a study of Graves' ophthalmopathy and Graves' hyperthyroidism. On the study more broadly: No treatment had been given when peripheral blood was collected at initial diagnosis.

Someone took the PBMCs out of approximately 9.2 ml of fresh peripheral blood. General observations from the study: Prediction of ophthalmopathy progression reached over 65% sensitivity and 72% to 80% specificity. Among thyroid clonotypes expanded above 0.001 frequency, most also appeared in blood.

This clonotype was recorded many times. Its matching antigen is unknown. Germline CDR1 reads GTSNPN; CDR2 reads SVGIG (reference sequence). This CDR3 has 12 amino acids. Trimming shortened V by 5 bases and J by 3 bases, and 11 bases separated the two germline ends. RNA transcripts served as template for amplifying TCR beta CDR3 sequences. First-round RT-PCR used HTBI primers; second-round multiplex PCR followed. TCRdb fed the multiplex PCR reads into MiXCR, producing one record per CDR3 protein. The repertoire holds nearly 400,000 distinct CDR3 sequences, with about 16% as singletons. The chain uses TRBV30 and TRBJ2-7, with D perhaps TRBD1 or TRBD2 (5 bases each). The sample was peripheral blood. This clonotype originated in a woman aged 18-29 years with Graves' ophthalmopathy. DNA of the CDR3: TGTGCCTGGTGGGACGGAGTCTACGAGCAGTACTTC. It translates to CAWWDGVYEQYF.